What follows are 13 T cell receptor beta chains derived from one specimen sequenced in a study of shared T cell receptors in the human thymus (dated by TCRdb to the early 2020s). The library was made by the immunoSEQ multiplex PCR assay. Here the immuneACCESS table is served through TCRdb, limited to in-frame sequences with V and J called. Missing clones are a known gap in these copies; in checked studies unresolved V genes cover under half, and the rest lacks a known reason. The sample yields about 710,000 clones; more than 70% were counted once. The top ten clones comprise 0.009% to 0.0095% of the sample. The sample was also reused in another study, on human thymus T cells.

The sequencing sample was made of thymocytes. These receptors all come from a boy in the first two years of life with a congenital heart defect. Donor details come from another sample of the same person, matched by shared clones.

The CDR3 region has the DNA TGTGCCAGCAGTGACTCGGAGGGAGCAGAACTGTTTTTT. Translated, it gives CASSDSEGAELFF. This chain joins TRBV6-4 and TRBJ1-4; D is undetermined. The CDR3 contains 13 residues. V lost 0 bases and J 12 bases, leaving 11 bases between the germline ends. Germline CDR1 and CDR2: MRHNA and SNTAGT.

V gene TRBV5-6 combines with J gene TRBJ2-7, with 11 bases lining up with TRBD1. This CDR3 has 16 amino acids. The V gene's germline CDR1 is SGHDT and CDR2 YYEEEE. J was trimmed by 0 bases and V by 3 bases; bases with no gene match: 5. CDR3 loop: CASSWTGGPISYEQYF. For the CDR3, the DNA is TGTGCCAGCAGCTGGACAGGGGGCCCAATCTCCTACGAGCAGTACTTC.

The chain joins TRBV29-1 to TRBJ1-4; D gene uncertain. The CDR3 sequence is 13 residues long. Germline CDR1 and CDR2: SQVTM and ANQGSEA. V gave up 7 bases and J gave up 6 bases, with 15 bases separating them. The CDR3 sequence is CSGAGGPHEKLFF. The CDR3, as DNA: TGCAGCGGGGCCGGAGGGCCCCATGAAAAACTGTTTTTT.

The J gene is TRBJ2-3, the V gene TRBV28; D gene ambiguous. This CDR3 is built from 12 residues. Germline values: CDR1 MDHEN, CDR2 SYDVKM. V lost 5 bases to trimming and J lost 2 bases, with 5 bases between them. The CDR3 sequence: CASSPITDTQYF. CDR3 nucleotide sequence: TGTGCCAGCAGTCCAATCACAGATACGCAGTATTTT.

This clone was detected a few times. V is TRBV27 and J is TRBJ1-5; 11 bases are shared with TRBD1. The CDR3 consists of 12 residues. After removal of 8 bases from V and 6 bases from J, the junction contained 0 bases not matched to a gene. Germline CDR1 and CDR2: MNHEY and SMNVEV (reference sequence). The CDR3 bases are TGTGCCAGCGGGACAGGGGGTCAGCCCCAGCATTTT. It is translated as CASGTGGQPQHF.

CDR3 nucleotide sequence: TGTGCCAGCAGCCCTCTTACTGAAGCTTTCTTT. Translated, it gives CASSPLTEAFF. The rearrangement links TRBV14 to TRBJ1-1; D gene ambiguous. V was shortened by 4 bases and J by 5 bases, with 5 bases between the two germline ends. Germline CDR1 and CDR2: SGHDN and FVKESK. The CDR3 runs to 11 residues.

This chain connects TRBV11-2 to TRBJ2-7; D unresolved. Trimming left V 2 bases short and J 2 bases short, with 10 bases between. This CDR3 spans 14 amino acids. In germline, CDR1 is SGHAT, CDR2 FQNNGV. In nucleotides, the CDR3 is TGTGCCAGCAGCTTATCGGGTCCCACCTACGAGCAGTACTTC. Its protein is CASSLSGPTYEQYF.

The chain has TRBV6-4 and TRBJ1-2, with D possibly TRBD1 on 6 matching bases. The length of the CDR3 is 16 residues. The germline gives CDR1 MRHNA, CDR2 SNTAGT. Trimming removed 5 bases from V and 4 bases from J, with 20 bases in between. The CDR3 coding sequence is TGTGCCAGCAGTAAAGGGGGAGGGCGGTGGTTCTATGGCTACACCTTC. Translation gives CASSKGGGRWFYGYTF.

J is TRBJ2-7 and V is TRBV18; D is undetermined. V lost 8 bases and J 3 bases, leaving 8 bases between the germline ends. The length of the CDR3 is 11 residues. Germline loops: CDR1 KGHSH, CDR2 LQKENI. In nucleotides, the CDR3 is TGTGCCAGCCAGAACCACTACGAGCAGTACTTC. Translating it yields CASQNHYEQYF.

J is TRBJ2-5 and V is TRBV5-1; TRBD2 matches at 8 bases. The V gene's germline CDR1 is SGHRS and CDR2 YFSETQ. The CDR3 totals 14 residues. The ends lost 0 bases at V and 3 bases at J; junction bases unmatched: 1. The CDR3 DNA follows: TGCGCCAGCAGCTTGGAGACTAGCGAAGAGACCCAGTACTTC. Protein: CASSLETSEETQYF.

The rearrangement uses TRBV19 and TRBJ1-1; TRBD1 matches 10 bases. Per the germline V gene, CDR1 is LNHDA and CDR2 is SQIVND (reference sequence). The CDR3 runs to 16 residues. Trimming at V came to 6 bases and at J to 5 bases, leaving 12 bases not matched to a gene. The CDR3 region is CASSSVTGTGVTEAFF. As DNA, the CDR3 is TGTGCCAGTAGCTCGGTCACCGGGACAGGGGTGACTGAAGCTTTCTTT. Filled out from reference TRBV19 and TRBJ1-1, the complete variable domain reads DGGITQSPKYLFRKEGQNVTLSCEQNLNHDAMYWYRQDPGQGLRLIYYSQIVNDFQKGDIAEGYSVSREKKESFPLTVTSAQKNPTAFYLCASSSVTGTGVTEAFFGQGTRLTVV.

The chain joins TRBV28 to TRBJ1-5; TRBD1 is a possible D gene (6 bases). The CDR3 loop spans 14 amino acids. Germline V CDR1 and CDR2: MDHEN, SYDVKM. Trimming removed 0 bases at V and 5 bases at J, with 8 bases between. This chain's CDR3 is CASSLWGADQPQHF. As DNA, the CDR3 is TGTGCCAGCAGTTTATGGGGGGCTGATCAGCCCCAGCATTTT. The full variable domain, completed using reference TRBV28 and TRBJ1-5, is DVKVTQSSRYLVKRTGEKVFLECVQDMDHENMFWYRQDPGLGLRLIYFSYDVKMKEKGDIPEGYSVSREKKERFSLILESASTNQTSMYLCASSLWGADQPQHFGDGTRLSIL.

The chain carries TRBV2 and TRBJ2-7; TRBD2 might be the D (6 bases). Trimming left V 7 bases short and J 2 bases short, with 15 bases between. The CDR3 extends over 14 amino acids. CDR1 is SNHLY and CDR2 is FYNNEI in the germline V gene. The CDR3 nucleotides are TGTGCCAGCACCGGACTAACACACCCCTACGAGCAGTACTTC. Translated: CASTGLTHPYEQYF.